A selection of T cell receptor beta chains follows, all from one sample in a study of cytomegalovirus exposure and HLA in healthy donors. The data were produced by immunoSEQ multiplex PCR, yet TCRdb's version contains in-frame clones alone and is incomplete. Of under 200,000 clones in the sample, around 92% are singletons; the top ten hold 4% to 4.5%. The sequencing sample was made of PBMCs. These receptors all stem from a man between 18 and 35 years old in good health and CMV-seropositive. Both conserved end residues are part of each CDR3. D genes are given only for firm matches. Not every row has a clone size; where given, it reads once, few, many or a size class.

size: NA
D: TRBD2
V: TRBV5-1
J: TRBJ2-1
CDR3: CATKPTGRLAGAVYNEQFF
DNA: TGCGCCACCAAACCCACGGGTAGGCTAGCGGGAGCGGTCTACAATGAGCAGTTCTTC

size: NA
D: NA
V: TRBV5-4
J: TRBJ1-3
CDR3: CASSSGTLSSGNTIYF
DNA: TGTGCCAGCAGCTCCGGTACCCTGAGCTCTGGAAACACCATATATTTT

size: NA
D: TRBD2
V: TRBV5-6
J: TRBJ2-1
CDR3: CASSRGLAANNEQFF
DNA: TGTGCCAGCAGCCGGGGACTAGCGGCCAACAATGAGCAGTTCTTC

size: NA
D: TRBD2
V: TRBV28
J: TRBJ2-5
CDR3: CASSFKPPVVQRESETQYF
DNA: TGTGCCAGCAGTTTTAAGCCCCCCGTGGTACAGCGGGAGTCGGAGACCCAGTACTTC

size: NA
D: NA
V: TRBV5-1
J: TRBJ2-5
CDR3: CASSLNGAQETQYF
DNA: TGCGCCAGCAGCTTAAACGGAGCCCAAGAGACCCAGTACTTC

size: NA
D: NA
V: TRBV5-1
J: TRBJ2-7
CDR3: CASSLVFVGDSSYEQYF
DNA: TGCGCCAGCAGCTTGGTTTTTGTGGGTGACAGCTCCTACGAGCAGTACTTC

size: few
D: NA
V: TRBV6-1
J: TRBJ2-7
CDR3: CASSEPSSPSEQYF
DNA: TGTGCCAGCAGTGAACCGTCCTCACCGAGCGAGCAGTACTTC

size: NA
D: TRBD2
V: TRBV4-1
J: TRBJ2-5
CDR3: CASSPGLAGETQYF
DNA: TGCGCCAGCAGCCCGGGACTAGCGGGGGAGACCCAGTACTTC

size: NA
D: NA
V: TRBV6-1
J: TRBJ1-5
CDR3: CASSIRQIGQPQHF
DNA: TGTGCCAGCAGTATCCGACAGATTGGTCAGCCCCAGCATTTT

size: few
D: TRBD1
V: TRBV28
J: TRBJ1-5
CDR3: CASSTGQGNQPQHF
DNA: TGTGCCAGCAGCACGGGACAGGGCAATCAGCCCCAGCATTTT

size: once
D: NA
V: TRBV4-1
J: TRBJ1-2
CDR3: CASSQGDLLVGGYTF
DNA: TGCGCCAGCAGCCAAGGCGACTTGTTAGTAGGTGGCTACACCTTC

size: once
D: TRBD2
V: TRBV19
J: TRBJ2-2
CDR3: CASSMGLASGELFF
DNA: TGTGCCAGTAGTATGGGACTAGCGTCCGGGGAGCTGTTTTTT

size: NA
D: NA
V: TRBV28
J: TRBJ2-5
CDR3: CASSPSLGGTQETQYF
DNA: TGTGCCAGCAGTCCCTCGTTGGGCGGGACCCAAGAGACCCAGTACTTC

size: NA
D: TRBD2
V: TRBV28
J: TRBJ2-3
CDR3: CASSRGRISDTQYF
DNA: TGTGCCAGCAGTCGCGGGAGGATCTCAGATACGCAGTATTTT

size: NA
D: TRBD2
V: TRBV5-4
J: TRBJ2-3
CDR3: CASSLSGGDTDTQYF
DNA: TGTGCCAGCAGCTTGTCGGGGGGAGACACAGATACGCAGTATTTT

size: NA
D: NA
V: TRBV5-6
J: TRBJ2-2
CDR3: CASSATDREYYTGELFF
DNA: TGTGCCAGCAGCGCAACCGACAGAGAGTACTACACCGGGGAGCTGTTTTTT

size: NA
D: NA
V: TRBV4-2
J: TRBJ2-7
CDR3: CASSQIPNWQGIGSYEQYF
DNA: TGTGCCAGCAGCCAAATCCCCAACTGGCAGGGTATTGGGTCCTACGAGCAGTACTTC

size: NA
D: NA
V: TRBV5-1
J: TRBJ2-3
CDR3: CASSLGVTSTDTQYF
DNA: TGCGCCAGCAGCTTAGGGGTTACTAGCACAGATACGCAGTATTTT

size: NA
D: NA
V: TRBV11-2
J: TRBJ2-5
CDR3: CASSRAQGTSTETQYF
DNA: TGTGCCAGCAGCAGAGCACAGGGGACTAGTACGGAGACCCAGTACTTC

size: NA
D: TRBD1
V: TRBV2
J: TRBJ2-7
CDR3: CASSLDRGYYEQYF
DNA: TGTGCCAGTTCTTTGGACAGGGGTTACTACGAGCAGTACTTC

size: NA
D: NA
V: TRBV5-1
J: TRBJ1-5
CDR3: CASSLAPGTNQPQHF
DNA: TGCGCCAGCAGCTTGGCCCCAGGCACCAATCAGCCCCAGCATTTT

size: NA
D: TRBD1
V: TRBV2
J: TRBJ2-2
CDR3: CASSGQGLNTGELFF
DNA: TGTGCCAGCAGTGGACAGGGCCTGAACACCGGGGAGCTGTTTTTT

size: once
D: TRBD2
V: TRBV7-9
J: TRBJ2-1
CDR3: CASSLQSRGGAEEQFF
DNA: TGTGCCAGCAGCCTGCAGTCGCGGGGGGGGGCAGAAGAGCAGTTCTTC

size: NA
D: TRBD1
V: TRBV18
J: TRBJ2-3
CDR3: CASSPTGGTDTQYF
DNA: TGTGCCAGCTCACCAACAGGGGGCACAGATACGCAGTATTTT

size: NA
D: TRBD2
V: TRBV9
J: TRBJ2-3
CDR3: CASSVGLAGGSSPYTQYF
DNA: TGTGCCAGCAGCGTAGGACTAGCGGGAGGCTCTTCCCCGTATACGCAGTATTTT

size: NA
D: TRBD1
V: TRBV7-2
J: TRBJ2-5
CDR3: CASSLPGTGQETQYF
DNA: TGTGCCAGCAGCCTGCCCGGGACAGGCCAAGAGACCCAGTACTTC

size: NA
D: TRBD1
V: TRBV2
J: TRBJ1-2
CDR3: CASSEPGQALAYGYTF
DNA: TGTGCCAGCAGCGAGCCCGGACAGGCCCTAGCCTATGGCTACACCTTC

size: once
D: NA
V: TRBV9
J: TRBJ1-2
CDR3: CASSVEQGGYGYTF
DNA: TGTGCCAGCAGCGTAGAACAGGGTGGCTATGGCTACACCTTC

size: NA
D: TRBD2
V: TRBV28
J: TRBJ2-7
CDR3: CASTVGGLNSYEQYF
DNA: TGTGCCAGCACCGTCGGGGGACTAAACTCCTACGAGCAGTACTTC

size: once
D: TRBD1
V: TRBV6-6
J: TRBJ2-7
CDR3: CASSYSTPGQHYEQYF
DNA: TGTGCCAGCAGTTACTCGACCCCGGGACAGCACTACGAGCAGTACTTC

size: NA
D: NA
V: TRBV15
J: TRBJ2-3
CDR3: CATSRDISSTDTQYF
DNA: TGTGCCACCAGCAGAGATATATCTAGCACAGATACGCAGTATTTT

size: few
D: NA
V: TRBV13
J: TRBJ1-1
CDR3: CASSFQGTEAFF
DNA: TGTGCCAGCAGCTTTCAGGGGACTGAAGCTTTCTTT

size: NA
D: TRBD1
V: TRBV7-6
J: TRBJ2-7
CDR3: CASSLTTGDYEQYF
DNA: TGTGCCAGCAGCTTAACGACAGGGGACTACGAGCAGTACTTC

size: NA
D: NA
V: TRBV2
J: TRBJ1-3
CDR3: CASSYSSGNTIYF
DNA: TGTGCCAGCAGCTACAGCTCTGGAAACACCATATATTTT

size: NA
D: TRBD1
V: TRBV6-6
J: TRBJ1-1
CDR3: CASMETGKWTEAFF
DNA: TGTGCCAGCATGGAGACAGGGAAGTGGACTGAAGCTTTCTTT

size: NA
D: NA
V: TRBV5-8
J: TRBJ2-1
CDR3: CASSLAGLSYNEQFF
DNA: TGTGCCAGCAGCTTGGCGGGTCTGTCCTACAATGAGCAGTTCTTC

size: once
D: NA
V: TRBV28
J: TRBJ1-5
CDR3: CASKTGPLGQPQHF
DNA: TGTGCCAGCAAAACAGGGCCCCTTGGTCAGCCCCAGCATTTT

size: NA
D: NA
V: TRBV6-5
J: TRBJ2-7
CDR3: CASSQGHLYEQYF
DNA: TGTGCCAGCAGTCAGGGACACCTATACGAGCAGTACTTC

size: NA
D: TRBD1
V: TRBV29-1
J: TRBJ1-2
CDR3: CSVPVQGASISGYTF
DNA: TGCAGCGTCCCCGTTCAGGGGGCAAGTATTAGTGGCTACACCTTC

size: NA
D: NA
V: TRBV7-3
J: TRBJ1-2
CDR3: CASSLQRQSSYGYTF
DNA: TGTGCCAGCAGCTTACAGCGGCAGTCAAGCTATGGCTACACCTTC

size: NA
D: NA
V: TRBV28
J: TRBJ1-4
CDR3: CASSQPLGATNEKLFF
DNA: TGTGCCAGCAGTCAGCCCCTGGGGGCGACTAATGAAAAACTGTTTTTT

size: NA
D: NA
V: TRBV29-1
J: TRBJ2-1
CDR3: CSAQGLYNEQFF
DNA: TGCAGCGCCCAGGGTCTCTACAATGAGCAGTTCTTC

size: once
D: TRBD2
V: TRBV6-1
J: TRBJ2-7
CDR3: CASSDRGGGSSYEQYF
DNA: TGTGCCAGCAGTGACCGGGGGGGAGGGAGCTCCTACGAGCAGTACTTC

size: NA
D: TRBD1
V: TRBV18
J: TRBJ1-5
CDR3: CASSNGQGRNQPQHF
DNA: TGTGCCAGCTCTAATGGACAGGGTCGCAATCAGCCCCAGCATTTT

size: NA
D: TRBD1
V: TRBV18
J: TRBJ1-1
CDR3: CASSLGTGDLNTEAFF
DNA: TGTGCCAGCTCACTCGGGACAGGGGACCTGAACACTGAAGCTTTCTTT

size: NA
D: TRBD1
V: TRBV4-2
J: TRBJ2-7
CDR3: CASSRGTGTGSHEQYF
DNA: TGTGCCAGCAGCCGAGGGACCGGGACAGGGTCCCACGAGCAGTACTTC

size: NA
D: NA
V: TRBV28
J: TRBJ1-5
CDR3: CATEGTRHQPQHF
DNA: TGTGCCACCGAGGGAACGCGGCATCAGCCCCAGCATTTT

size: NA
D: NA
V: TRBV7-9
J: TRBJ1-2
CDR3: CASSPTQGPYTF
DNA: TGTGCCAGCAGCCCGACACAGGGTCCCTACACCTTC

size: NA
D: NA
V: TRBV5-1
J: TRBJ2-3
CDR3: CASSLEFGSGASTDTQYF
DNA: TGCGCCAGCAGCTTGGAATTCGGGTCGGGTGCTAGCACAGATACGCAGTATTTT

size: NA
D: NA
V: TRBV5-1
J: TRBJ2-3
CDR3: CASSLRQDTDTQYF
DNA: TGCGCCAGCAGTCTGAGACAGGACACAGATACGCAGTATTTT